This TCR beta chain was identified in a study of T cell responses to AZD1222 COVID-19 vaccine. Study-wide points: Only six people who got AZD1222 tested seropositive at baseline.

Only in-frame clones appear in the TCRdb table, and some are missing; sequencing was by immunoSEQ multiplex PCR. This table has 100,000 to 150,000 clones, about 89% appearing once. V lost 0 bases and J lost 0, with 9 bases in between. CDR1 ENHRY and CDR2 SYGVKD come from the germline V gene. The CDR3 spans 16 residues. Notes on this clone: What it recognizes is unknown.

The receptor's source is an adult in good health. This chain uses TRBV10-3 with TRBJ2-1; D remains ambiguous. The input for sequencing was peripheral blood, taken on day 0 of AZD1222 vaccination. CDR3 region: CAISESMMGSYNEQFF. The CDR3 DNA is TGTGCCATCAGTGAGTCGATGATGGGCTCCTACAATGAGCAGTTCTTC.